This TCR beta chain was obtained from a study of T cell responses to AZD1222 COVID-19 vaccine. Overall study results and limits: Regions 160-218 and 743-854 held dominance among vaccine-associated CD4 TCRs, which spanned spike. Two doses of AZD1222 preceded a rise in Spike-specific TCR breadth and depth. Clonal diversity may have been underestimated in mostly white British donors.

About this clone: Its antigen remains unidentified.

The length of the CDR3 is 14 residues. Germline V CDR1 and CDR2: KGHSH, LQKENI. Germline trimming cut 2 bases from V and 4 bases from J; bases unmatched to any gene: 5. The table came from immunoSEQ multiplex PCR; TCRdb's copy has only in-frame clones and leaves some out. The data hold 150,000 to 250,000 clones, with roughly nine tenths observed a single time. The chain has TRBV18 and TRBJ2-7; 7 nucleotides match TRBD2. The sequencing used peripheral blood, collected 28 days after the second AZD1222 dose. The clonotype comes from an adult who received the AZD1222 COVID-19 vaccine. The CDR3 nucleotides read TGTGCCAGCTCACCATTTCGGGAGGTTTACGAGCAGTACTTC. Amino acids: CASSPFREVYEQYF.